This T cell receptor (beta chain) derives from a study of T cells in Graves' hyperthyroidism and ophthalmopathy. Study details: Peripheral blood draws took place at initial diagnosis, ahead of any treatment. Study conclusions and caveats: From stable hyperthyroidism, ophthalmopathy was set apart by a 13 V-J model.

This clonotype came up many times. Antigen: not known. With 5 bases removed from V and 3 bases from J, the gap between germline ends came to 14 bases. Germline V gene data show CDR1 as SGHAT and CDR2 as FQNNGV. There are 15 residues in the CDR3. RNA transcripts were the template for amplifying TCR beta CDR3 regions. The TCR CDR3 first-round RT-PCR relied on the HTBI primer set. TCRdb analysed the multiplex PCR reads with MiXCR anew, one entry per CDR3 protein. There are around 600,000 distinct CDR3 sequences in the sample; about 15% occur only once, and around 7.5% lies in the top ten. Subjects aged 18 to 65 presented with newly diagnosed hyperthyroidism of less than 2 months' duration. Not enrolled were patients with uncontrolled infection, other autoimmune disease, pregnancy or lactation.

Input material: blood. This TCR derives from a woman between 25 and 40 years old with Graves' hyperthyroidism. The genes are TRBV11-2 and TRBJ2-1, with D perhaps matching TRBD2 (6 bases). CDR3 sequence: CASSALAVSYNEQFF. The CDR3 region has the DNA TGTGCCAGCAGCGCATTAGCGGTTAGCTACAATGAGCAGTTCTTC.